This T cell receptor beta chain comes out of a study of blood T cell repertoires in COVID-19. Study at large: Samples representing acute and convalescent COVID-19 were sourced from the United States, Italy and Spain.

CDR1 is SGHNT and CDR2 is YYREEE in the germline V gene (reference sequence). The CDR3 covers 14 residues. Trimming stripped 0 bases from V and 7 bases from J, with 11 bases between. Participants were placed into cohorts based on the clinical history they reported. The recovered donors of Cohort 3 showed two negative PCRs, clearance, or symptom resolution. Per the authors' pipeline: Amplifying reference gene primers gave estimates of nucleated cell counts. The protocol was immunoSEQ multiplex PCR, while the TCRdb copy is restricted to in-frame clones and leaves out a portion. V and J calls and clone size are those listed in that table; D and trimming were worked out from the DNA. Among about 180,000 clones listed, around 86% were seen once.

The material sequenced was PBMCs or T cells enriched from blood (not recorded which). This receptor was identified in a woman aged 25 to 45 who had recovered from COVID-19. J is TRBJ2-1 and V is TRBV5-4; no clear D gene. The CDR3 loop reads CASSLEPRNNEQFF. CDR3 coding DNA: TGTGCCAGCAGCTTGGAGCCTAGGAATAATGAGCAGTTCTTC.